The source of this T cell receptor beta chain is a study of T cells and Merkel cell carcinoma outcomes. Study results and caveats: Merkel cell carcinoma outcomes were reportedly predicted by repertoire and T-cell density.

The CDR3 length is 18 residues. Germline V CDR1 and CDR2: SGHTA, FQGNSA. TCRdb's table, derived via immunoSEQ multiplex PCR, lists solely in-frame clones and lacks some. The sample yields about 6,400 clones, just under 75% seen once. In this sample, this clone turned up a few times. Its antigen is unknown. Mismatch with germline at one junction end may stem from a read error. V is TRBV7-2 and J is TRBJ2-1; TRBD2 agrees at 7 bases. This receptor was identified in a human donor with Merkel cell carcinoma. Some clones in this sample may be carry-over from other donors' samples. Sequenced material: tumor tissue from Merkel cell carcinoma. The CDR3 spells CASSFKRLGSGGDNEQFF. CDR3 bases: TGTGCCAGTAGCTTTAAGCGCCTCGGGTCGGGGGGTGACAATGAGCAGTTCTTC.